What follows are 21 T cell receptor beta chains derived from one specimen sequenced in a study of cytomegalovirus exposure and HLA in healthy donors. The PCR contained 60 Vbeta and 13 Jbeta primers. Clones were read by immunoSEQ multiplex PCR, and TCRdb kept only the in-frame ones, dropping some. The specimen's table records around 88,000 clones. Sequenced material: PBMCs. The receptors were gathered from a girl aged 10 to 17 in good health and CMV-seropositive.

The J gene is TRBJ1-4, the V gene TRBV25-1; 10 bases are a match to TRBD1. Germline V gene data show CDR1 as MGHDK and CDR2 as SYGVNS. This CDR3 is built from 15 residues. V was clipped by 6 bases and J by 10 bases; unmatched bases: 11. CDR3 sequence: CASSETGTGDLKLFF. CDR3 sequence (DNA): TGTGCCAGCAGCGAAACCGGGACAGGGGACTTAAAACTGTTTTTT.

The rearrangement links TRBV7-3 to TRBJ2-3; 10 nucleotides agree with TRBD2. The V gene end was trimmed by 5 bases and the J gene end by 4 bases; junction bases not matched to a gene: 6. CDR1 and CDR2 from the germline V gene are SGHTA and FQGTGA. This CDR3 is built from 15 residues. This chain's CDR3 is CASSLSGGAADTQYF. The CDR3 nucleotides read TGTGCCAGCAGCCTAAGCGGGGGGGCTGCAGATACGCAGTATTTT.

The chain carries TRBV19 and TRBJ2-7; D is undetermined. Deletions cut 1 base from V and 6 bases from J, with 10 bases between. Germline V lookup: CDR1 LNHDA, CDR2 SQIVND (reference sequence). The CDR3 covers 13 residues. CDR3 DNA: TGTGCCAGTAGTATAGGTACAGTATCCGAGCAGTACTTC. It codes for CASSIGTVSEQYF.

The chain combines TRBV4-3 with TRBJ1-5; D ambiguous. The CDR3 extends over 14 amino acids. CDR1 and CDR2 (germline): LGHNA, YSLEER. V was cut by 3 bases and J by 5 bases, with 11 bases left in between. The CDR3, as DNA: TGCGCCAGCAGCCAGAAATCAGGCGATCAGCCCCAGCATTTT. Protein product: CASSQKSGDQPQHF.

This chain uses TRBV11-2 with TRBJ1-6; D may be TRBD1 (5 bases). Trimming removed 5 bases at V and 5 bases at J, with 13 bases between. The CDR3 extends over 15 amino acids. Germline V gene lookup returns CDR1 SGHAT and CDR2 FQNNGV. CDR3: CASSLSGADNSPLHF. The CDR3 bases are TGTGCCAGCAGCCTCAGCGGGGCCGATAATTCACCCCTCCACTTT.

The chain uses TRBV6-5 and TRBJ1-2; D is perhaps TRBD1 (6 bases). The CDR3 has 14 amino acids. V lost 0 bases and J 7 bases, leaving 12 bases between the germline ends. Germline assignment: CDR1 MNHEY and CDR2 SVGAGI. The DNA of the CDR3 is TGTGCCAGCAGTTACTCGACAGGCATGGGTGGCTACACCTTC. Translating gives CASSYSTGMGGYTF.

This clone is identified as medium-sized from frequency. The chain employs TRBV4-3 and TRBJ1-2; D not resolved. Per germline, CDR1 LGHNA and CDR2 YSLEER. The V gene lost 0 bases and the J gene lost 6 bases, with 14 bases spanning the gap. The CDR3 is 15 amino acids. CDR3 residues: CASSQERATSHGYTF. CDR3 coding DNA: TGCGCCAGCAGCCAAGAGCGGGCGACTAGCCATGGCTACACCTTC.

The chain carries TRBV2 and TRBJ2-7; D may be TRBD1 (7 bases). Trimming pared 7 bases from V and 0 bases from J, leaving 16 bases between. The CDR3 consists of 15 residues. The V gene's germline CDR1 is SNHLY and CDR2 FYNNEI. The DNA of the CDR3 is TGTGCCAGCACCCCTGGACAGGACTACTCCTACGAGCAGTACGTC. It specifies CASTPGQDYSYEQYV.

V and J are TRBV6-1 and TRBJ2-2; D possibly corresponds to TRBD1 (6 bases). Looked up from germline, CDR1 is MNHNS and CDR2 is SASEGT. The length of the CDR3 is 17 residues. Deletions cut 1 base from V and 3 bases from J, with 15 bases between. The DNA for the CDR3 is TGTGCCAGCAGTGAAGATTTCTCAGGGGTCGACACCGGGGAGCTGTTTTTT. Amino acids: CASSEDFSGVDTGELFF.

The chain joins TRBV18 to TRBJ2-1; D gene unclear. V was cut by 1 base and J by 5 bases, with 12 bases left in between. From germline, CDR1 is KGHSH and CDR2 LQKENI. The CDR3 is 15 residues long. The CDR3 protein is CASSPRGGSNNEQFF. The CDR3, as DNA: TGTGCCAGCTCACCACGTGGTGGTAGCAACAATGAGCAGTTCTTC.

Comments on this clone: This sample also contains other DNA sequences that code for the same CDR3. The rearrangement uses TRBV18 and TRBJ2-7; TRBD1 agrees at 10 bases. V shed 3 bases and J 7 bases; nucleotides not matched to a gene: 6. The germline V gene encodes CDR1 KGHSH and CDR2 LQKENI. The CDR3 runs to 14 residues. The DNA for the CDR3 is TGTGCCAGCTCACCTGGACAGGGGGAAGGAGAGCAGTACTTC. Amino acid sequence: CASSPGQGEGEQYF.

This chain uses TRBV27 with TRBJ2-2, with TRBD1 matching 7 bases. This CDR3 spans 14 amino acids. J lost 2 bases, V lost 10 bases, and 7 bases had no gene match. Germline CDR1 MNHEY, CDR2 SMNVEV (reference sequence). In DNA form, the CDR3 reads TGTGCCACGCGATGGGACAGAAACACCGGGGAGCTGTTTTTT. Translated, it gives CATRWDRNTGELFF.

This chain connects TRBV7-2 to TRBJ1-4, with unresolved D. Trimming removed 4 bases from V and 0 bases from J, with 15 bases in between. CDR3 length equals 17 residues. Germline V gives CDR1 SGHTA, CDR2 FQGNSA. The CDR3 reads CASSSGGLGATNEKLFF. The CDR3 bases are TGTGCCAGCAGCTCGGGAGGTCTCGGAGCAACTAATGAAAAACTGTTTTTT.

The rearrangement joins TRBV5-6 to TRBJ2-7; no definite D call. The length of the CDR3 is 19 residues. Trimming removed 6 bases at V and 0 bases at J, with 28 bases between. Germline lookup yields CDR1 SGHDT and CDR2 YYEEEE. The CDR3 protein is CASTIPPGLAVWGSYEQYV. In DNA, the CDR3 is TGTGCCAGCACTATTCCACCGGGCCTTGCTGTTTGGGGCTCCTACGAGCAGTACGTC.

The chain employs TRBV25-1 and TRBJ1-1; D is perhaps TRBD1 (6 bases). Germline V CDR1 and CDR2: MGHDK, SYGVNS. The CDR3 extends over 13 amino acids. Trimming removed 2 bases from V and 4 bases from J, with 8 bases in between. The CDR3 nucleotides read TGTGCCAGCAGTGAAGCAGGGGCCACTGAAGCTTTCTTT. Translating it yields CASSEAGATEAFF.

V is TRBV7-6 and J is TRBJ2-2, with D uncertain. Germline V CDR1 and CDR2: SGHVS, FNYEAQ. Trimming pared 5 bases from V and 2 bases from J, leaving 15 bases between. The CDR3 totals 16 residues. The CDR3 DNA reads TGTGCCAGCAGCCTAGGGCGGCCTATAAACACCGGGGAGCTGTTTTTT. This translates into CASSLGRPINTGELFF.

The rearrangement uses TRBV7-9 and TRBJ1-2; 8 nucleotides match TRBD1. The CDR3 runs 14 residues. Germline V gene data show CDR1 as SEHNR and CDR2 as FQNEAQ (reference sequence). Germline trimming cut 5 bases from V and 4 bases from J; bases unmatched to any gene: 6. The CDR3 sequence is CASSHGQGGYGYTF. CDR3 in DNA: TGTGCCAGCAGCCATGGACAGGGTGGCTATGGCTACACCTTC. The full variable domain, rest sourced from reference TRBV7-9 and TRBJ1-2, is DTGVSQNPRHKITKRGQNVTFRCDPISEHNRLYWYRQTLGQGPEFLTYFQNEAQLEKSRLLSDRFSAERPKGSFSTLEIQRTEQGDSAMYLCASSHGQGGYGYTFGSGTRLTVV.

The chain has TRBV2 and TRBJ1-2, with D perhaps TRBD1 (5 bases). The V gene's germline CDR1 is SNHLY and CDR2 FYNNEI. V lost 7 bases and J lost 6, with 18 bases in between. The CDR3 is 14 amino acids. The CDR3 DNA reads TGTGCCAGCAAGCGACTGGGGCAGTCTGATGGCTACACCTTC. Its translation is CASKRLGQSDGYTF. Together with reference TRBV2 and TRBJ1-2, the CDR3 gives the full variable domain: EPEVTQTPSHQVTQMGQEVILRCVPISNHLYFYWYRQILGQKVEFLVSFYNNEISEKSEIFDDQFSVERPDGSNFTLKIRSTKLEDSAMYFCASKRLGQSDGYTFGSGTRLTVV.

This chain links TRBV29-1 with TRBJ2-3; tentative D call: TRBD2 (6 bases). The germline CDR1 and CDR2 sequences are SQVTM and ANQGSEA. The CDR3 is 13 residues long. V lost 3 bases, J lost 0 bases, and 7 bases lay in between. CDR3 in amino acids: CSVERGSTDTQYF. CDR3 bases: TGCAGCGTTGAGCGGGGTAGCACAGATACGCAGTATTTT.

CDR3 coding DNA: TGTGCCAGCAGCCTCAACGGGGGAACTAATGAAAAACTGTTTTTT. It translates to CASSLNGGTNEKLFF. The chain has TRBV7-9 and TRBJ1-4, with D tentatively TRBD1 (5 bases). V shed 5 bases and J shed 1 base, with 11 bases lying between them. Germline V CDR1 and CDR2: SEHNR, FQNEAQ (reference sequence). The CDR3 spans 15 residues.

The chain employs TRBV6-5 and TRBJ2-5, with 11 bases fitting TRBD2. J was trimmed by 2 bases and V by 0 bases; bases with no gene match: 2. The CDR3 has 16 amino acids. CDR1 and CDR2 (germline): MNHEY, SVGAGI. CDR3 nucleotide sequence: TGTGCCAGCAGTTACTCGGGACTAGCGGTTCAAGAGACCCAGTACTTC. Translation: CASSYSGLAVQETQYF.